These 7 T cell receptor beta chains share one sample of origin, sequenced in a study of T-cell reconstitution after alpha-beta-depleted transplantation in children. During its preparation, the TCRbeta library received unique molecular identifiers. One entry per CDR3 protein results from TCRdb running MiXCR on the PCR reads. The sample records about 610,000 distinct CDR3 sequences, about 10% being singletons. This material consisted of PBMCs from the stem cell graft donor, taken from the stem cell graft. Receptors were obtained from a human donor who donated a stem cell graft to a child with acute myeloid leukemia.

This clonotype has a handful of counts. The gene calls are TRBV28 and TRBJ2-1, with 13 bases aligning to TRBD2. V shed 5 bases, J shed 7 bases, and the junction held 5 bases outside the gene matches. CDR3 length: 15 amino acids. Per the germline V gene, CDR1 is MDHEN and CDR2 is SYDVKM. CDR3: CASSRRTSGSNEQFF. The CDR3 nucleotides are TGTGCCAGCAGTCGACGGACTAGCGGGAGTAATGAGCAGTTCTTC.

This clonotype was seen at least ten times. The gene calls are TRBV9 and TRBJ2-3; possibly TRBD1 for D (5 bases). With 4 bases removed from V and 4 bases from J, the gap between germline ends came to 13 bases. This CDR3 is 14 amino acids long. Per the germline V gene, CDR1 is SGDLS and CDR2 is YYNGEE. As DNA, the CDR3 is TGTGCCAGCAGCCCTTCCAGGGTTTCAGATACGCAGTATTTT. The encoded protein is CASSPSRVSDTQYF.

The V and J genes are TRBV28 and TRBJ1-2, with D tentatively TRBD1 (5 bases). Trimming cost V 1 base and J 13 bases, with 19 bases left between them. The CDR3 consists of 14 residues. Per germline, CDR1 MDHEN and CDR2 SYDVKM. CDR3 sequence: CASSLSGTRPGSTF. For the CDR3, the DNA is TGTGCCAGCAGTTTATCCGGGACTCGACCGGGGAGCACCTTC.

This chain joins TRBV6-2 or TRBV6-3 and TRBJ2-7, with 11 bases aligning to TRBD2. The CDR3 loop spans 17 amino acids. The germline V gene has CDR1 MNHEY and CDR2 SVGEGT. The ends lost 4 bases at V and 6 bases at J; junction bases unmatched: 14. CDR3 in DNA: TGTGCCAGCAGTTCTGGGCTAGCGGGAGGAGTCTACGCCGAGCAGTACTTC. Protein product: CASSSGLAGGVYAEQYF.

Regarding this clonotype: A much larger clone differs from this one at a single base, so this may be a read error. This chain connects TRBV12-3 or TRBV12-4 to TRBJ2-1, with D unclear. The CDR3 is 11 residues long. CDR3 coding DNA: TGTGCCAGCAGCCCGGGTCCTGAGCTGTTCTTC. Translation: CASSPGPELFF.

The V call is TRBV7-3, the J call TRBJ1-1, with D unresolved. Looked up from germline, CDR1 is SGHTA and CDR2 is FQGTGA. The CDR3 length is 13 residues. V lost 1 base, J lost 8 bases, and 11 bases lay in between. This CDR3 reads CASSLIHGREAFF. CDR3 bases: TGTGCCAGCAGCTTAATTCATGGCAGGGAAGCTTTCTTT.

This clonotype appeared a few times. The CDR3 is CASSVGVDDYGYTF. CDR3 coding DNA: TGTGCCAGCAGCGTCGGCGTGGACGACTATGGCTACACCTTC. The chain recombines TRBV9 with TRBJ1-2; D unresolved. This CDR3 contains 14 residues. CDR1 is SGDLS and CDR2 is YYNGEE in the germline V gene. Trimming left V 2 bases short and J 3 bases short, with 11 bases between.